This paragraph reports one T cell receptor beta chain. These data originate in a study of control samples from healthy donors and cancer patients. Sequencing was performed with immunoSEQ multiplex PCR; in TCRdb, only in-frame clones are kept and a portion is missing. The sample has roughly 200,000 clones, and its top ten clones hold roughly 2%. Trimming cost V 4 bases and J 0 bases, with 10 bases left between them. The CDR3 is made up of 15 amino acids. CDR1 and CDR2 (germline): SGHRS, YFSETQ. The chain recombines TRBV5-1 with TRBJ1-4; D gene unclear. The receptor was derived from a woman in her thirties in good health. Sequenced sample: blood. The CDR3 DNA follows: TGCGCCAGCAGCCCGACAACCGCAACTAATGAAAAACTGTTTTTT. Translating it yields CASSPTTATNEKLFF.